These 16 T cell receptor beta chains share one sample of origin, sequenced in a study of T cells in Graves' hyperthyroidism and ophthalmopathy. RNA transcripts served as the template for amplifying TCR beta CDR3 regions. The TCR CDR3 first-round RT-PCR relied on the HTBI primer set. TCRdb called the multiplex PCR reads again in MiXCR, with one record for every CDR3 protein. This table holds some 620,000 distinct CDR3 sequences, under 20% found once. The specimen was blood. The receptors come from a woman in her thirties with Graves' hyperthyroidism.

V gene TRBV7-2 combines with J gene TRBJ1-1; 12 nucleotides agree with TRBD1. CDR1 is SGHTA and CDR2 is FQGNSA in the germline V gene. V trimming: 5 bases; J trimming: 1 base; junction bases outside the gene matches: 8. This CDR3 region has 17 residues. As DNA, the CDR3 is TGTGCCAGCAGCCCCGGGACAGGGGGCTTCGAGAACACTGAAGCTTTCTTT. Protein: CASSPGTGGFENTEAFF.

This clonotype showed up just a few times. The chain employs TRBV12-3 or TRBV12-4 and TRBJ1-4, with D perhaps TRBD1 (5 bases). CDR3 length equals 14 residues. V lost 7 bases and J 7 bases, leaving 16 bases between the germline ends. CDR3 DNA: TGTGCCAGCATTGGCAGGGCCGATAGTGAAAAACTGTTTTTT. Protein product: CASIGRADSEKLFF.

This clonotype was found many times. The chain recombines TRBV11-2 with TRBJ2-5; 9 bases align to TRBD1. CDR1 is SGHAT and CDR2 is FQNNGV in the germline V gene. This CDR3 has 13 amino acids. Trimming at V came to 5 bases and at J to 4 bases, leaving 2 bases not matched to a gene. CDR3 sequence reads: CASSPQGAETQYF. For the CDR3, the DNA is TGTGCCAGCAGCCCACAGGGGGCAGAGACCCAGTACTTC.

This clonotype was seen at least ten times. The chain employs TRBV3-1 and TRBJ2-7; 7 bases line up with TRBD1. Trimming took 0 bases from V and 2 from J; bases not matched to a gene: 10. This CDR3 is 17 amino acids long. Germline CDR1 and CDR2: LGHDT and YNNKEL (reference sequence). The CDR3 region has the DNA TGTGCCAGCAGCCAAGAGGCGAGGGGGCGCAAGGCCTACGAGCAGTACTTC. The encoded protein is CASSQEARGRKAYEQYF.

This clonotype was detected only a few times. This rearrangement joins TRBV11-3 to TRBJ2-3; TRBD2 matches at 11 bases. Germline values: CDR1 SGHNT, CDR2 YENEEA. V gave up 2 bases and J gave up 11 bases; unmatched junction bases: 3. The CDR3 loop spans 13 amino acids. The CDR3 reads CASSLPTSGMQYF. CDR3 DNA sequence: TGTGCCAGCAGCTTACCGACTAGCGGGATGCAGTATTTT.

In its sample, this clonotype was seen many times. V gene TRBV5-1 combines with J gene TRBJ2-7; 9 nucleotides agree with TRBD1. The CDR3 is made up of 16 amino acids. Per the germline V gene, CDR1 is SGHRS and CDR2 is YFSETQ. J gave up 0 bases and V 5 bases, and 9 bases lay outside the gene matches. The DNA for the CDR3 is TGCGCCAGCAGTACGACAGGGGGAGCCTTCTCCTACGAGCAGTACTTC. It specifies CASSTTGGAFSYEQYF.

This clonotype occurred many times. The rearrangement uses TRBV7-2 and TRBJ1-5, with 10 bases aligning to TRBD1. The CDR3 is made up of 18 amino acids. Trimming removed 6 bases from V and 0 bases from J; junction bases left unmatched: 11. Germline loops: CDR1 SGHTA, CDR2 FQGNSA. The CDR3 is CASSKGTGAEGSNQPQHF. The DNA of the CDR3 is TGTGCCAGCAGTAAAGGGACAGGGGCTGAGGGTAGCAATCAGCCCCAGCATTTT.

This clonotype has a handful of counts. The CDR3, as DNA: TGTGCCAGCAGTATACGGGGCGGGAGGAACCAAGAGACCCAGTACTTC. Translated: CASSIRGGRNQETQYF. This sequence joins TRBV5-6 and TRBJ2-5; 8 nucleotides agree with TRBD2. Germline V gene lookup returns CDR1 SGHDT and CDR2 YYEEEE. The CDR3 is made up of 16 amino acids. The trim removed 5 bases at V and 0 bases at J, leaving 9 bases unmatched.

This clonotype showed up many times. CDR3 in amino acids: CASSQGRADTQYF. DNA of the CDR3: TGTGCCAGCAGCCAAGGTCGGGCGGATACGCAGTATTTT. The chain has TRBV3-1 and TRBJ2-3; D gene uncertain. The V gene lost 1 base and the J gene lost 6 bases, with 8 bases spanning the gap. The CDR3 loop spans 13 amino acids. CDR1 and CDR2 (germline): LGHDT, YNNKEL (reference sequence).

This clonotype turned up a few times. As DNA, the CDR3 is TGCGCCAGCAGCCTGACACAGGGCCGGGGCACCGGGGAGCTGTTTTTT. Protein: CASSLTQGRGTGELFF. The genes are TRBV5-1 and TRBJ2-2; tentatively, D is TRBD1 (6 bases). The germline V and J ends were trimmed by 4 bases and 4 bases, with 17 bases remaining between them. Germline V gives CDR1 SGHRS, CDR2 YFSETQ. The length of the CDR3 is 16 residues.

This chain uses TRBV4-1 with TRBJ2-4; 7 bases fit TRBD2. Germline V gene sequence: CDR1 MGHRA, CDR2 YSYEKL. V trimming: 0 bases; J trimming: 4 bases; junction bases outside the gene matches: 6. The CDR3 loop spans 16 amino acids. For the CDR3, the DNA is TGCGCCAGCAGCCAAGAGGGGAGGGGATCGAAAAACATTCAGTACTTC. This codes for CASSQEGRGSKNIQYF.

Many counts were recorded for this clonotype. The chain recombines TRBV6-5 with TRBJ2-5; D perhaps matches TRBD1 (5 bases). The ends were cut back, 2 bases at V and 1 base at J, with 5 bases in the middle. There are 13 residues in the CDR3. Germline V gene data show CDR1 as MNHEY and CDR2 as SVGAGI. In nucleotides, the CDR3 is TGTGCCAGCAGTTACGGGGCCCAAGAGACCCAGTACTTC. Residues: CASSYGAQETQYF.

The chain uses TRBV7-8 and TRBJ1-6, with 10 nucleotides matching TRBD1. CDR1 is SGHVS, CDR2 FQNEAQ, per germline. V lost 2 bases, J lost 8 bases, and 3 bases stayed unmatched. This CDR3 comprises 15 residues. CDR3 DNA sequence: TGTGCCAGCAGCTTACGACAGGGGGCATATTCACCCCTCCACTTT. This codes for CASSLRQGAYSPLHF.

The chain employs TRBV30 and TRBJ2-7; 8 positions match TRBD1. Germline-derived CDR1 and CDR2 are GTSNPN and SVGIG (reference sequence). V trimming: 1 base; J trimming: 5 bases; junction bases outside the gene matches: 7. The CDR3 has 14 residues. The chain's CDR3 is CAWSGGTGKNEQYF. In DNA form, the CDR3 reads TGTGCCTGGAGTGGCGGGACAGGAAAAAACGAGCAGTACTTC.

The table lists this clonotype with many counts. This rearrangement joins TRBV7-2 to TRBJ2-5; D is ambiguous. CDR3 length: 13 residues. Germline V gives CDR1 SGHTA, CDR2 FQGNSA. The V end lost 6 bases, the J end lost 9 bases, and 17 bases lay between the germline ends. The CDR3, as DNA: TGTGCCAGCAGTAGAGGTGGGGTTGGGGCCCAGTACTTC. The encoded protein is CASSRGGVGAQYF.

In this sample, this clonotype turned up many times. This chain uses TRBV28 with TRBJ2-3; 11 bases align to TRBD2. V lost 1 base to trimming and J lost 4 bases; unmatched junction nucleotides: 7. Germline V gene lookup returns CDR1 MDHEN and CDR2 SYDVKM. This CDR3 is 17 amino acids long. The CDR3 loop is CASSLLVAGGSADTQYF. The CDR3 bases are TGTGCCAGCAGTTTATTGGTAGCGGGAGGGAGTGCAGATACGCAGTATTTT.